A selection of T cell receptor beta chains follows, all from one sample in a study of post-analysis software for immune sequencing data. TCRdb reprocessed the PCR reads via MiXCR and lists one record per CDR3 protein. The sample lists hundreds of thousands of distinct CDR3 sequences; around 40% were seen once. The sample was blood. The receptors were gathered from a girl aged 5 to 17 with multiple sclerosis. CDR3s include the opening cysteine and the closing phenylalanine or tryptophan. The D gene is left open where the match is weak. Some rows mark clone size as missing; the rest say once, few, many or name a class of expanded clone.

V	D	J	size	CDR3	DNA
TRBV5-1	TRBD2	TRBJ2-1	-	CASTSGGEQFF	TGCGCCAGCACTAGCGGGGGTGAGCAGTTCTTC
TRBV6-2/TRBV6-3	TRBD1	TRBJ2-5	-	CASSYPRDRLQETQYF	TGTGCCAGCAGTTACCCCAGGGACAGACTGCAAGAGACCCAGTACTTC
TRBV20-1	-	TRBJ2-7	-	CSARRVETYEQYF	TGCAGTGCTAGAAGGGTAGAGACCTACGAGCAGTACTTC
TRBV6-1	TRBD2	TRBJ2-3	-	CASILAGGSTDTQYF	TGTGCCAGCATTTTAGCGGGAGGGAGCACAGATACGCAGTATTTT
TRBV6-5	TRBD2	TRBJ2-7	-	CASSRPGTSLEQYF	TGTGCCAGCAGTCGTCCCGGGACTAGTCTCGAGCAGTACTTC
TRBV13	TRBD2	TRBJ2-1	-	CASSLETAGAGEQFF	TGTGCCAGCAGCTTAGAGACAGCGGGAGCGGGGGAGCAGTTCTTC
TRBV2	TRBD2	TRBJ2-1	-	CASSELAGADEQFF	TGTGCCAGCAGTGAACTAGCGGGAGCGGACGAGCAGTTCTTC
TRBV5-1	-	TRBJ2-3	-	CASSLGGARNQDTQYF	TGCGCCAGCAGCTTGGGGGGGGCGAGGAATCAAGATACGCAGTATTTT
TRBV20-1	TRBD2	TRBJ2-1	-	CSARDRLAGGPEQFF	TGCAGTGCTAGAGACCGACTAGCGGGAGGCCCTGAGCAGTTCTTC
TRBV6-5	-	TRBJ2-1	few	CASRKTQSSYNEQFF	TGTGCCAGCAGGAAGACGCAGAGCTCCTACAATGAGCAGTTCTTC
TRBV12-3/TRBV12-4	-	TRBJ2-7	-	CASTRDSITGQYF	TGTGCCAGCACCCGGGACTCCATCACGGGGCAGTACTTC
TRBV6-6	-	TRBJ1-1	-	CASSFKANTEAFF	TGTGCCAGCAGTTTTAAAGCTAACACTGAAGCTTTCTTT
TRBV12-3/TRBV12-4	TRBD2	TRBJ2-1	few	CASSPLPLAESYNEQFF	TGTGCCAGCAGTCCCCTCCCCCTAGCGGAGAGCTACAATGAGCAGTTCTTC
TRBV5-6	-	TRBJ2-7	-	CASSPDGGINYYEQYF	TGTGCCAGCAGTCCAGATGGGGGTATCAACTACTACGAGCAGTACTTC
TRBV20-1	-	TRBJ2-5	-	CSAQDIGRETQYF	TGCAGTGCCCAGGACATAGGACGGGAGACCCAGTACTTC
TRBV2	TRBD1	TRBJ1-1	-	CASRFRGHNTEAFF	TGTGCCAGCAGATTCAGGGGGCATAACACTGAAGCTTTCTTT
TRBV13	TRBD1	TRBJ1-2	-	CASGGQGTYGYTF	TGTGCCAGCGGGGGACAGGGAACCTATGGCTACACCTTC
TRBV28	-	TRBJ2-7	few	CASSPMAYEQYF	TGTGCCAGCAGTCCCATGGCCTACGAGCAGTACTTC
TRBV9	-	TRBJ2-3	many	CASSVDSTDTQYF	TGTGCCAGCAGCGTAGATAGCACAGATACGCAGTATTTT
TRBV3-1	-	TRBJ2-7	few	CASSQDRAVEREQYF	TGTGCCAGCAGCCAAGATAGGGCGGTTGAACGCGAGCAGTACTTC
TRBV18	-	TRBJ1-2	-	CASSPVLTNNYGYTF	TGTGCCAGCTCACCGGTTTTGACAAATAACTATGGCTACACCTTC
TRBV6-2/TRBV6-3	-	TRBJ1-2	-	CASTEKGIPLDGYTF	TGTGCCAGCACCGAGAAGGGGATCCCCCTCGACGGCTACACCTTC
TRBV7-9	-	TRBJ1-4	few	CASSLEAPGPNEKLFF	TGTGCCAGCAGCTTAGAGGCACCGGGGCCTAATGAAAAACTGTTTTTT
TRBV12-5	TRBD2	TRBJ2-1	-	CASGLNPPGLQNEQFF	TGTGCTAGTGGTCTCAATCCTCCGGGACTACAAAATGAGCAGTTCTTC
TRBV4-2	-	TRBJ2-1	-	CASSQESWGNNEQFF	TGTGCCAGCAGCCAAGAAAGTTGGGGGAACAATGAGCAGTTCTTC
TRBV5-1	-	TRBJ1-2	few	CASSLGGTKGYTF	TGCGCCAGCAGCTTGGGGGGTACGAAAGGCTACACCTTC
TRBV7-9	TRBD1	TRBJ2-1	few	CASSPIGTGGSEQFF	TGTGCCAGCAGCCCAATAGGTACAGGGGGCTCTGAGCAGTTCTTC
TRBV7-9	TRBD1	TRBJ2-5	-	CASSLIRGQGAQETQYF	TGTGCCAGCAGCTTAATCCGCGGACAGGGAGCTCAAGAGACCCAGTACTTC
TRBV27	TRBD2	TRBJ2-7	-	CASSFRREFLYEQYF	TGTGCCAGCAGTTTCCGGCGGGAGTTCCTCTACGAGCAGTACTTC
TRBV7-8	TRBD2	TRBJ2-1	-	CASRLSIRSGSDNEQFF	TGTGCCAGCAGACTCAGTATTAGAAGCGGGAGCGACAATGAGCAGTTCTTC
TRBV20-1	-	TRBJ1-2	-	CSASVGGYTF	TGCAGTGCTAGTGTGGGGGGCTACACCTTC
TRBV29-1	TRBD2	TRBJ2-1	few	CSVDLPSGRYEQFF	TGCAGCGTGGACCTACCTAGCGGGAGGTATGAGCAGTTCTTC
TRBV27	TRBD1	TRBJ2-7	-	CASSSVTGGSEQYF	TGTGCCAGCAGTTCAGTGACAGGGGGATCCGAGCAGTACTTC
TRBV3-1	-	TRBJ1-4	-	CASSQAATNEKLFF	TGTGCCAGCAGCCAAGCTGCAACTAATGAAAAACTGTTTTTT
TRBV27	-	TRBJ1-1	-	CASSFRFWTEAFF	TGTGCCAGCAGTTTCCGATTCTGGACTGAAGCTTTCTTT
TRBV11-2	TRBD2	TRBJ2-5	-	CASSLVRTSGLGETQYF	TGTGCCAGCAGCTTAGTTCGGACTAGCGGGCTTGGAGAGACCCAGTACTTC
TRBV7-2	TRBD2	TRBJ2-1	few	CASSPGLAGAYNEQFF	TGTGCCAGCAGCCCGGGACTAGCGGGAGCTTACAATGAGCAGTTCTTC
TRBV20-1	-	TRBJ2-3	-	CSARRQTDTQYF	TGCAGTGCTAGACGACAGACAGATACGCAGTATTTT
TRBV27	-	TRBJ2-7	-	CASSPRETYEQYF	TGTGCCAGCAGTCCGAGAGAAACGTACGAGCAGTACTTC
TRBV29-1	-	TRBJ1-2	-	CSVVGSANYGYTF	TGCAGCGTTGTAGGGAGTGCTAACTATGGCTACACCTTC
TRBV20-1	-	TRBJ2-1	-	CSASGTSSEQFF	TGCAGTGCTTCCGGGACCTCGAGCGAGCAGTTCTTC
TRBV6-4	-	TRBJ1-1	few	CASSDSGHTEAFF	TGTGCCAGCAGTGACTCGGGACACACTGAAGCTTTCTTT
TRBV7-3	TRBD2	TRBJ2-3	few	CASSKDYPGEGYTDTQYF	TGTGCCAGCAGCAAGGACTATCCGGGGGAGGGCTACACAGATACGCAGTATTTT
TRBV29-1	-	TRBJ2-1	many	CSVRLGDEQFF	TGCAGCGTTCGATTGGGGGATGAGCAGTTCTTC
TRBV7-9	TRBD1	TRBJ1-2	-	CAGTGTGYGYTF	TGTGCCGGCACCGGGACAGGCTATGGCTACACCTTC
TRBV4-3	TRBD2	TRBJ2-1	once	CASSQSGTSGMPVFF	TGCGCCAGCAGCCAGAGCGGGACTAGCGGGATGCCGGTGTTCTTC
TRBV5-1	-	TRBJ2-5	-	CASSLDRVKTQYF	TGCGCCAGCAGCTTGGACAGGGTAAAGACCCAGTACTTC
TRBV10-3	TRBD1	TRBJ2-7	-	CAISESETGAYEQYF	TGTGCCATCAGTGAGTCAGAGACAGGGGCCTACGAGCAGTACTTC
TRBV6-2/TRBV6-3	TRBD2	TRBJ2-5	-	CASSLSGTRAQETQYF	TGTGCCAGCAGTCTCTCTGGGACTAGGGCACAAGAGACCCAGTACTTC
TRBV12-3/TRBV12-4	TRBD1	TRBJ1-2	few	CASTQTGVYGYTF	TGTGCCAGCACTCAGACAGGGGTCTATGGCTACACCTTC
TRBV29-1	-	TRBJ2-6	-	CSVEGKQQGTGIGGANVLTF	TGCAGCGTTGAAGGTAAACAACAGGGAACCGGGATAGGTGGGGCCAACGTCCTGACTTTC
TRBV20-1	-	TRBJ2-2	-	CSVFPTTNTGERFF	TGCAGTGTATTTCCTACCACGAACACCGGGGAGCGGTTTTTT
TRBV20-1	-	TRBJ2-3	-	CSARGIAGGTDTQYF	TGCAGTGCTAGAGGGATCGCGGGTGGCACAGATACGCAGTATTTT
TRBV3-1	TRBD2	TRBJ2-1	-	CASSKGLAANNEQFF	TGTGCCAGCAGCAAGGGACTAGCGGCTAACAATGAGCAGTTCTTC